This T cell receptor beta chain is from a study of human T cells and chemical hapten exposure. For the study at large: Small differences in pooled library volume mainly drove the variation in TCR yields per sample. Regarding the study as a whole: There was no change with DPC sensitization in TCRs above 1 in 1000 frequency.

The time point was: healthy volunteer bleed at 6 weeks. Before extraction, the whole blood was not fractionated, and total RNA was taken from it. This CDR3 spans 15 amino acids. The germline V gene encodes CDR1 SGDLS and CDR2 YYNGEE. The V end was cut by 0 bases, the J end by 5 bases, with 11 bases between. The library tagged each cDNA molecule with unique molecular identifiers. TCRdb independently ran MiXCR on the RACE reads; one entry per CDR3 protein. The sample lists about 80,000 distinct CDR3 sequences; approximately 8.1% were seen once. In this sample, this clonotype turned up many times. Its target is not known.

Sequencing was done on a sample of whole blood. The chain joins TRBV9 to TRBJ2-2; tentatively, D is TRBD1 (6 bases). The receptor's source is a female donor in good health. Some clones in this sample may be carry-over from other donors' samples. The chain's CDR3 is CASSVGTDPTGELFF. CDR3 bases: TGTGCCAGCAGCGTAGGGACAGACCCTACCGGGGAGCTGTTTTTT.